This T cell receptor beta chain was captured in a study of T cell repertoires in cytomegalovirus infection. Study as a whole: Used in the study were CMV epitopes, some recently identified and HLA-C-restricted, others well-studied and HLA-B-restricted. Study-level points and caveats: Cumulative public TCR beta family frequency identified carriers of CMV plus the relevant HLA. CMV-specific HLA-C-restricted TCR beta clonotypes dominated the ex vivo response.

This clonotype was seen ten or more times. Its antigen is currently unknown. One entry per CDR3 protein results from TCRdb running MiXCR on the reads. The data hold 360,000 or so distinct CDR3 sequences, with approximately 35% observed a single time. The CDR3 is 17 amino acids. The J segment lost 0 bases and the V segment lost 5 bases, leaving 6 bases of the junction unmatched. Germline loops: CDR1 SGHTA, CDR2 FQGNSA. The receptor was derived from a human donor in good health (CMV status not recorded). Some clones in this sample may be carry-over from other donors' samples. This chain joins TRBV7-2 and TRBJ2-6; 8 bases fit TRBD1. This material consisted of cultured PBMCs, taken from culture after CMV antigen stimulation. The CDR3 region has the DNA TGTGCCAGCAGCCGGGAACAGGGGGGCTCTGGGGCCAACGTCCTGACTTTC. It codes for CASSREQGGSGANVLTF.